The 21 T cell receptor beta chains in this list originate from one sample, sequenced in a study of cytomegalovirus exposure and HLA in healthy donors. In the PCR, 60 Vbeta and 13 Jbeta primers were used. Clones were read by immunoSEQ multiplex PCR, and TCRdb kept only the in-frame ones, dropping some. The table records some 110,000 clones, roughly 83% of them present only once. The sequenced sample was PBMCs. Source of these receptors: a man aged 25 to 40 in good health and CMV-seropositive.

The chain is built from TRBV30 and TRBJ1-2; TRBD1 might be the D (5 bases). Germline V gives CDR1 GTSNPN, CDR2 SVGIG (reference sequence). V was cut by 0 bases and J by 7 bases, with 6 bases left in between. This CDR3 is 11 amino acids long. The CDR3 bases are TGTGCCTGGAGTGTCCAGGGTGGCTACACCTTC. It translates to CAWSVQGGYTF.

This chain links TRBV19 with TRBJ1-1, with D possibly being TRBD1 (5 bases). V lost 5 bases to trimming and J lost 3 bases, with 10 bases between them. The CDR3 has 13 amino acids. Germline loops: CDR1 LNHDA, CDR2 SQIVND (reference sequence). The CDR3 sequence: CASSDSLYTEAFF. The CDR3 DNA reads as TGTGCCAGTAGTGACAGCCTATACACTGAAGCTTTCTTT.

This clone was observed a few times. One end of the junction does not line up with germline, which may come from a read error. The chain employs TRBV30 and TRBJ1-2; D remains ambiguous. Germline V gene sequence: CDR1 GTSNPN, CDR2 SVGIG (reference sequence). The CDR3 is made up of 11 amino acids. The CDR3 spells CAFSLGFLESF. CDR3 nucleotide sequence: TGTGCCTTCTCCCTCGGGTTCCTCGAGTCCTTC.

The chain combines TRBV2 with TRBJ2-3, with TRBD2 matching 12 bases. From germline, CDR1 is SNHLY and CDR2 FYNNEI. The V segment lost 8 bases and the J segment 6 bases; nucleotides outside the gene matches: 6. The length of the CDR3 is 14 residues. The DNA for the CDR3 is TGTGCCAGCTTTCCTAGCGGGGGGGCTGATACGCAGTATTTT. Translating it yields CASFPSGGADTQYF.

This clone has only one observation. The chain carries TRBV27 and TRBJ1-2; 9 bases line up with TRBD1. The germline gives CDR1 MNHEY, CDR2 SMNVEV (reference sequence). This CDR3 is 16 amino acids long. Losses at the gene ends were 2 bases for V and 2 bases for J; bases not matched to a gene: 6. In nucleotides, the CDR3 is TGTGCCAGCAGTTTAGGCTACAGGGGGCGGAACTATGGCTACACCTTC. Its translation: CASSLGYRGRNYGYTF.

The chain joins TRBV7-9 to TRBJ1-1; 12 bases map to TRBD1. CDR1 is SEHNR, CDR2 FQNEAQ, per germline (reference sequence). With 10 bases clipped from V and 2 bases from J, the junction kept 8 bases outside the gene matches. The CDR3 is 15 residues long. The CDR3, as DNA: TGTGCCATCCCGGGACAGGGGGCCTTTAACACTGAAGCTTTCTTT. This translates into CAIPGQGAFNTEAFF.

This sequence joins TRBV6-6 and TRBJ2-5, with 9 bases matching TRBD2. Germline CDR1 MNHNY, CDR2 SVGAGI (reference sequence). The ends lost 2 bases at V and 7 bases at J; junction bases unmatched: 5. The CDR3 is 14 amino acids. The CDR3 DNA sequence: TGTGCCAGCAGTTACGTAGCGGGAGAAGTGACCCAGTACTTC. This sequence encodes CASSYVAGEVTQYF.

The chain is built from TRBV7-2 and TRBJ1-2; 7 bases map to TRBD1. Germline CDR1 reads SGHTA; CDR2 reads FQGNSA. The V and J ends lost 3 bases and 8 bases, in that order; junction bases with no gene match: 9. The CDR3 loop spans 14 amino acids. The CDR3 is CASSLPGTVYGYTF. DNA of the CDR3: TGTGCCAGCAGCTTGCCGGGGACAGTATACGGCTACACCTTC.

V usage is TRBV5-4 and J usage is TRBJ1-4; the D gene is possibly TRBD1 (5 bases). The V and J ends lost 0 bases and 8 bases respectively, with 14 bases between them. Germline V CDR1 and CDR2: SGHNT, YYREEE (reference sequence). The CDR3 runs 15 residues. The CDR3 region is CASSLAGRGDEKLFF. DNA of the CDR3: TGTGCCAGCAGCTTGGCGGGGAGGGGAGACGAAAAACTGTTTTTT.

With respect to this clone: Additional DNA sequences in this sample encode the identical CDR3. The chain combines TRBV29-1 with TRBJ2-7; D possibly corresponds to TRBD1 (5 bases). This CDR3 is built from 13 residues. Trimming took off 4 bases at V and 3 bases at J, with 13 bases between the two ends. Germline V lookup: CDR1 SQVTM, CDR2 ANQGSEA. The CDR3 nucleotides read TGCAGCGTTGTCTTGGGTCAGGGCTACGAGCAGTACTTC. It specifies CSVVLGQGYEQYF.

Only a few counts were recorded for this clone. The chain is built from TRBV7-3 and TRBJ1-2, with D tentatively TRBD1 (5 bases). This CDR3 contains 14 residues. V gave up 4 bases and J gave up 3 bases, with 12 bases separating them. Germline assignment: CDR1 SGHTA and CDR2 FQGTGA. This CDR3 is CASSSEQTDYGYTF. The CDR3 DNA reads as TGTGCCAGCAGCTCGGAACAGACAGACTATGGCTACACCTTC.

The chain couples TRBV6-5 to TRBJ1-2; 9 positions match TRBD1. Germline V gene sequence: CDR1 MNHEY, CDR2 SVGAGI. The CDR3 is made up of 15 amino acids. The V gene end was trimmed by 7 bases and the J gene end by 2 bases; junction bases not matched to a gene: 8. The CDR3 nucleotides are TGTGCCAGCACCCCTTACAGGGGGCGAAACTATGGCTACACCTTC. It is translated as CASTPYRGRNYGYTF.

The V gene is TRBV27, the J gene TRBJ2-3, with a tentative D call TRBD2 (5 bases). Trimming stripped 0 bases from V and 3 bases from J, with 16 bases between. The CDR3 has 17 residues. CDR1 MNHEY and CDR2 SMNVEV come from the germline V gene (reference sequence). The CDR3 DNA sequence: TGTGCCAGCAGTTTATCGGCGGGTCCCGACGAGACAGATACGCAGTATTTT. Translated: CASSLSAGPDETDTQYF.

This chain connects TRBV12-5 to TRBJ2-7, with D uncertain. This CDR3 has 13 amino acids. The ends were cut back, 6 bases at V and 0 bases at J, with 9 bases in the middle. From germline, CDR1 is LGHNT and CDR2 FRNRAP. Here the CDR3 DNA reads TGTGCTAGTGGCTACGACATCTCCTACGAGCAGTACTTC. Protein sequence: CASGYDISYEQYF.

The chain joins TRBV7-9 to TRBJ2-1, with TRBD1 matching over 7 bases. The CDR3 consists of 15 residues. Germline CDR1 and CDR2: SEHNR and FQNEAQ (reference sequence). The V and J ends lost 5 bases and 2 bases, in that order; junction bases with no gene match: 6. CDR3: CASSPRDRAYNEQFF. Here the CDR3 DNA reads TGTGCCAGCAGCCCACGGGACAGAGCCTACAATGAGCAGTTCTTC.

The J gene is TRBJ1-1, the V gene TRBV5-5; TRBD1 might be the D (6 bases). V was clipped by 2 bases and J by 7 bases, with 9 bases between them. This CDR3 region has 12 residues. Germline-derived CDR1 and CDR2 are SGHKS and YYEKEE (reference sequence). The CDR3 protein is CASSLSTGEAFF. In nucleotides, the CDR3 is TGTGCCAGCAGCTTATCGACAGGTGAAGCTTTCTTT.

V usage is TRBV5-4 and J usage is TRBJ2-2, with a tentative D call TRBD1 (5 bases). Germline V lookup: CDR1 SGHNT, CDR2 YYREEE (reference sequence). The germline V and J ends were trimmed by 0 bases and 4 bases, with 7 bases remaining between them. This CDR3 comprises 14 residues. The CDR3 reads CASSLVGATGELFF. The DNA of the CDR3 is TGTGCCAGCAGCTTGGTAGGGGCCACCGGGGAGCTGTTTTTT.

The chain couples TRBV18 to TRBJ2-7, with D hard to call. Germline-derived CDR1 and CDR2 are KGHSH and LQKENI. V was trimmed by 0 bases and J by 0 bases, leaving 12 bases between them. The CDR3 runs to 16 residues. CDR3 nucleotide sequence: TGTGCCAGCTCACCACCGAATGGCGGAGACTCCTACGAGCAGTACTTC. It codes for CASSPPNGGDSYEQYF.

V gene TRBV10-1 combines with J gene TRBJ2-3, with 12 nucleotides matching TRBD2. This CDR3 spans 14 amino acids. From germline, CDR1 is WNHNN and CDR2 SYGVQD (reference sequence). Trimming removed 8 bases from V and 2 bases from J; junction bases left unmatched: 2. CDR3: CASSSGGATDTQYF. As DNA, the CDR3 is TGCGCCAGCTCTAGCGGGGGGGCCACAGATACGCAGTATTTT.

The chain joins TRBV9 to TRBJ1-2; D is unresolved. Trimming cost V 0 bases and J 3 bases, with 12 bases left between them. The CDR3 consists of 15 residues. Germline CDR1 and CDR2: SGDLS and YYNGEE. CDR3 bases: TGTGCCAGCAGCGTAGTATACGGTCTCCACTATGGCTACACCTTC. The encoded protein is CASSVVYGLHYGYTF.

The chain joins TRBV7-9 to TRBJ2-7, with 12 bases that match TRBD2. The CDR3 runs to 17 residues. Germline loops: CDR1 SEHNR, CDR2 FQNEAQ (reference sequence). V lost 4 bases, J lost 3 bases, and 10 bases stayed unmatched. The CDR3 DNA reads as TGTGCCAGCAGCTCACCGCAAGGACTAGCGGGATACTACGAGCAGTACTTC. Its protein product is CASSSPQGLAGYYEQYF.